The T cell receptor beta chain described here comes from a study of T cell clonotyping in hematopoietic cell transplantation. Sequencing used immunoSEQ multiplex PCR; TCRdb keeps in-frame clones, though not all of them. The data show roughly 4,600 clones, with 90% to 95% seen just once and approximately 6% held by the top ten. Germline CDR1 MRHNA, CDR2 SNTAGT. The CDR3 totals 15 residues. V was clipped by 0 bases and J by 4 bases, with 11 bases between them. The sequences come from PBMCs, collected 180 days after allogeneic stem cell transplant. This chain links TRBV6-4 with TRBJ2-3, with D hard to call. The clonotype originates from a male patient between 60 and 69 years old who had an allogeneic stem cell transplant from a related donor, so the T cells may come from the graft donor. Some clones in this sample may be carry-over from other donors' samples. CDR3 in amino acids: CASSDSADSADTQYF. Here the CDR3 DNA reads TGTGCCAGCAGTGACTCCGCCGACTCGGCAGATACGCAGTATTTT.